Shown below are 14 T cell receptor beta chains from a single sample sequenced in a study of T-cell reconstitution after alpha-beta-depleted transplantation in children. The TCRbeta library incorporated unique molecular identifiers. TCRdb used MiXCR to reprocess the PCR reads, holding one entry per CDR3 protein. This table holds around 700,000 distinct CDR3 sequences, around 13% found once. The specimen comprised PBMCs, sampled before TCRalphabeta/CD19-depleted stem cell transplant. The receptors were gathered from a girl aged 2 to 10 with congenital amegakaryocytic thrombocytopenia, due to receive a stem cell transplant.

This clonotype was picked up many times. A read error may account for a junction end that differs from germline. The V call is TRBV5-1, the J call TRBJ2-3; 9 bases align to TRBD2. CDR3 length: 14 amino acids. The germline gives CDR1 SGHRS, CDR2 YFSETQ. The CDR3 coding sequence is TGTGCCAGCAGTCCGGGACTAGCTTCCGATACGCAGTATTTT. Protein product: CASSPGLASDTQYF.

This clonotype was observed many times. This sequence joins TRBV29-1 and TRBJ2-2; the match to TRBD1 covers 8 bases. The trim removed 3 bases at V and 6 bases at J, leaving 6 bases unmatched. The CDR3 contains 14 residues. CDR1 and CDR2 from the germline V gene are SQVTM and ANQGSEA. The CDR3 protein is CSVEPRTGSGELFF. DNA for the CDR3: TGCAGCGTTGAGCCCCGGACAGGGTCCGGGGAGCTGTTTTTT.

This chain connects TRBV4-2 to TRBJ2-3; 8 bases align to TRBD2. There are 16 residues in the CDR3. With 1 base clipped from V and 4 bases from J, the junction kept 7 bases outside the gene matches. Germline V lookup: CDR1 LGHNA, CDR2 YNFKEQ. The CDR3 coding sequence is TGTGCCAGCAGCCAAGGTTCGGCTAGCGGGCCAGATACGCAGTATTTT. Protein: CASSQGSASGPDTQYF.

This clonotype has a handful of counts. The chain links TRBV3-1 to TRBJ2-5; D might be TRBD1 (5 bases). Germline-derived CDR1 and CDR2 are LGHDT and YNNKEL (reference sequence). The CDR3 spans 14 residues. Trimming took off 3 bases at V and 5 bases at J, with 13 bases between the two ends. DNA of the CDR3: TGTGCCAGCAGCCAGCCTCAGGGCCTGGAGACCCAGTACTTC. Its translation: CASSQPQGLETQYF.

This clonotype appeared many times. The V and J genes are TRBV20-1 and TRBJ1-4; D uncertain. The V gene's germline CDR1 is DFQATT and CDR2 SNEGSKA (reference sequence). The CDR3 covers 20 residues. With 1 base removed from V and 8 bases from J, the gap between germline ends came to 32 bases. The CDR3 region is CSARVFWNAEYSNPGEKLFF. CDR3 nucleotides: TGCAGTGCTAGAGTTTTTTGGAATGCCGAATACTCAAACCCTGGCGAAAAACTGTTTTTT.

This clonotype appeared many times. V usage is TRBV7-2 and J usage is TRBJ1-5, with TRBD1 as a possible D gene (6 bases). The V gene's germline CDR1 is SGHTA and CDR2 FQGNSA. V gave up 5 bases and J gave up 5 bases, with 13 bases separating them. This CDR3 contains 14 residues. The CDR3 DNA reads TGTGCCAGCAGCCAACAGGGATTATATCAGCCCCAGCATTTT. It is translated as CASSQQGLYQPQHF.

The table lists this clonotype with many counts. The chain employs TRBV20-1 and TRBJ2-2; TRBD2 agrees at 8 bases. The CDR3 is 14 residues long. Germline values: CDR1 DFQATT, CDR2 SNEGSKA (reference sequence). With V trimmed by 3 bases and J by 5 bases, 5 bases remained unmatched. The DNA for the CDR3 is TGCAGTGCTAGTCGGCTAGCGGGTACCGGGGAGCTGTTTTTT. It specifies CSASRLAGTGELFF.

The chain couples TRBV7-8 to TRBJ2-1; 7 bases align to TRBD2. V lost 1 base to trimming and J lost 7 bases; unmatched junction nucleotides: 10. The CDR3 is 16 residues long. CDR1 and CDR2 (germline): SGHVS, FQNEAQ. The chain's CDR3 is CASSLVGGTIRNEQFF. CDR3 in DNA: TGTGCCAGCAGCTTAGTTGGCGGGACTATACGGAATGAGCAGTTCTTC.

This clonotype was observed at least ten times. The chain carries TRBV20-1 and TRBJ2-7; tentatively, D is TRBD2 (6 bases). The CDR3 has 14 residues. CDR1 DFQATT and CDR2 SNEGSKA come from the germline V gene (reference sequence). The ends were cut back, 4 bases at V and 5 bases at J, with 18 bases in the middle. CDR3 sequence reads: CSATNRGEWDEQYF. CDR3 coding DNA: TGCAGTGCTACCAATCGCGGGGAGTGGGACGAGCAGTACTTC.

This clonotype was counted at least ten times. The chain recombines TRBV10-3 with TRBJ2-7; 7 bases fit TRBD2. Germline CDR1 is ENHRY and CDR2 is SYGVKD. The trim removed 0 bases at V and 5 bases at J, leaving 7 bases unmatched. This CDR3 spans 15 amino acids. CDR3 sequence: CAISESKRGVNEQYF. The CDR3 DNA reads TGTGCCATCAGTGAGTCTAAGCGGGGCGTAAACGAGCAGTACTTC.

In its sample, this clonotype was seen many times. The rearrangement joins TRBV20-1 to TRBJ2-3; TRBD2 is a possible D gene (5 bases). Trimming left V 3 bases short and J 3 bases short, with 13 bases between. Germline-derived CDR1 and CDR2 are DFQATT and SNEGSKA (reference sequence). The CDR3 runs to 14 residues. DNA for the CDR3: TGCAGTGCTAGGGGCCTTTTAGCGACAGATACGCAGTATTTT. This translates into CSARGLLATDTQYF.

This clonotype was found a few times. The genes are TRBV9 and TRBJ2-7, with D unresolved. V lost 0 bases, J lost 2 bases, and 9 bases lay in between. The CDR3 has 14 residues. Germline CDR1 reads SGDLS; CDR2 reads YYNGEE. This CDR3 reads CASSVASAAYEQYF. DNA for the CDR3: TGTGCCAGCAGCGTAGCTTCGGCAGCCTACGAGCAGTACTTC.

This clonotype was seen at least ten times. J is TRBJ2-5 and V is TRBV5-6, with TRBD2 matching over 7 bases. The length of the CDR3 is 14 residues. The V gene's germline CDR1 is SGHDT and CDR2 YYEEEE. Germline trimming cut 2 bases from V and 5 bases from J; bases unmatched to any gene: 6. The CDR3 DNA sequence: TGTGCCAGCAGCTTTGGACTAGTCGGTGAGACCCAGTACTTC. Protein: CASSFGLVGETQYF.

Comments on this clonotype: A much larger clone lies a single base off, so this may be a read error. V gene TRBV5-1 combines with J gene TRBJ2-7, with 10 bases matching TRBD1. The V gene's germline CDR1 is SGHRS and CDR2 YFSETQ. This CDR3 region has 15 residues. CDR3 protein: CASSFNDRGPYKQYF. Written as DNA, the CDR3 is TGCGCCAGCAGCTTCAATGACAGGGGGCCCTACAAGCAGTACTTC.